This T cell receptor (beta chain) was recovered during a study of blood T cell repertoires in COVID-19. The method was immunoSEQ multiplex PCR; TCRdb's version includes in-frame clones alone and lacks a portion of them. In the table there are 120,000 to 150,000 clones, roughly nine tenths of which are singletons. CDR1 is MNHNY and CDR2 is SVGAGI in the germline V gene (reference sequence). This CDR3 region has 16 residues. J lost 11 bases, V lost 0 bases, and 4 bases had no gene match. The sequence came from a human donor in a cohort sampled during active COVID-19. Sequencing used peripheral blood. The rearrangement uses TRBV6-6 and TRBJ2-1, with 16 nucleotides matching TRBD2. In nucleotides, the CDR3 is TGTGCCAGCAGTTACTCCGGGACTAGCGGGGGGGCCAAGCAGTTCTTC. It codes for CASSYSGTSGGAKQFF.